A single sample gave rise to the 23 T cell receptor beta chains below, sequenced in a study of CXCR3-negative and CXCR3-positive naive CD8 T cells. Findings of the study overall: Naive cells that were CXCR3-positive had more hydrophobic TRB CDR3s (compared with CXCR3-negative naive cells).

Antigens for these TCRs are unknown. The TRB libraries of cDNA were built by UMI-labeled 5' RACE. TCRdb re-called the 5' RACE reads and catalogs CDR3 proteins one per entry, DNA excluded. This specimen shows around 140,000 distinct CDR3 sequences; the ten leading clones hold 0.41%. Sequenced material: naive CXCR3+ CD8+ T cells from blood. The subset here: CD45RO-CCR7+CD27+CD95- naive CD8+ T cells expressing CXCR3 (TNR3+). All receptors come from a human donor in good health. Some clones in this sample may be carry-over from other donors' samples.

The V and J genes are TRBV7-8 and TRBJ2-2; TCRdb's assignment of TRBD1 cannot be checked, as there is no DNA. The length of the CDR3 is 17 residues. CDR1 is SGHVS, CDR2 FQNEAQ, per germline. CDR3 residues: CASEPLPPTGGTGELFF.

V usage is TRBV9 and J usage is TRBJ2-7. The CDR3 sequence is 15 residues long. Germline V lookup: CDR1 SGDLS, CDR2 YYNGEE. The CDR3 sequence is CASSVAYGSAYEQYF.

The genes are TRBV20-1 and TRBJ2-3; TCRdb lists TRBD2, though no DNA is available to test this call. Germline assignment: CDR1 DFQATT and CDR2 SNEGSKA (reference sequence). The CDR3 spans 17 residues. CDR3 residues: CSASQLELAKYPDTQYF.

The chain couples TRBV29-1 to TRBJ2-1. Germline CDR1 is SQVTM and CDR2 is ANQGSEA. The CDR3 is made up of 12 amino acids. The CDR3 sequence: CSVDKDYNEQFF.

The V and J genes are TRBV29-1 and TRBJ2-7; the D gene TCRdb calls, TRBD1, cannot be checked with no DNA. From germline, CDR1 is SQVTM and CDR2 ANQGSEA. This CDR3 has 14 residues. CDR3: CSVKTGGVPYEQYF.

V is TRBV7-9 and J is TRBJ2-7; as DNA is missing, the TRBD2 call by TCRdb cannot be tested. The CDR3 is 14 residues long. The V gene's germline CDR1 is SEHNR and CDR2 FQNEAQ (reference sequence). CDR3 protein: CASSKGTSSYEQYF.

The chain uses TRBV13 and TRBJ2-7; absent DNA, TCRdb's TRBD1 call cannot be checked. CDR1 and CDR2 from the germline V gene are PRHDT and FYEKMQ (reference sequence). The CDR3 consists of 14 residues. The CDR3 is CASRHGTDSYEQYF.

This rearrangement joins TRBV28 to TRBJ2-2; absent DNA, TCRdb's TRBD1 call cannot be checked. Germline-derived CDR1 and CDR2 are MDHEN and SYDVKM. The CDR3 is 14 residues long. The CDR3 spells CASSWGQSTGELFF.

This chain joins TRBV7-9 and TRBJ2-5. Germline V gives CDR1 SEHNR, CDR2 FQNEAQ (reference sequence). This CDR3 is built from 15 residues. Here the CDR3 reads CASSLGIPKGETQYF. Based on the CDR3 plus reference TRBV7-9 and TRBJ2-5, the full variable domain is DTGVSQNPRHKITKRGQNVTFRCDPISEHNRLYWYRQTLGQGPEFLTYFQNEAQLEKSRLLSDRFSAERPKGSFSTLEIQRTEQGDSAMYLCASSLGIPKGETQYFGPGTRLLVL.

The chain is built from TRBV28 and TRBJ1-1; TCRdb picks TRBD1, but there is no DNA to check that call. The germline gives CDR1 MDHEN, CDR2 SYDVKM. The CDR3 sequence is 13 residues long. The CDR3 sequence is CASREHRATEAFF.

The rearrangement joins TRBV6-6 to TRBJ2-5; TCRdb's D call of TRBD1 is untestable without DNA. Germline values: CDR1 MNHNY, CDR2 SVGAGI (reference sequence). This CDR3 contains 19 residues. CDR3 amino acids: CASSPLSLAPGQAEETQYF.

This chain uses TRBV9 with TRBJ2-2; TCRdb's assignment of TRBD2 cannot be checked, as there is no DNA. This CDR3 comprises 17 residues. Germline V gene data show CDR1 as SGDLS and CDR2 as YYNGEE. CDR3 region: CASSAPGGRLNTGELFF. Filled out from reference TRBV9 and TRBJ2-2, the complete variable domain reads DSGVTQTPKHLITATGQRVTLRCSPRSGDLSVYWYQQSLDQGLQFLIQYYNGEERAKGNILERFSAQQFPDLHSELNLSSLELGDSALYFCASSAPGGRLNTGELFFGEGSRLTVL.

The V gene is TRBV5-1, the J gene TRBJ2-7. The CDR3 sequence is 15 residues long. Per germline, CDR1 SGHRS and CDR2 YFSETQ. The CDR3 loop is CASSLAGRDLYEQYF. Full variable domain (outside the CDR3, taken from reference TRBV5-1 and TRBJ2-7): KAGVTQTPRYLIKTRGQQVTLSCSPISGHRSVSWYQQTPGQGLQFLFEYFSETQRNKGNFPGRFSGRQFSNSRSEMNVSTLELGDSALYLCASSLAGRDLYEQYFGPGTRLTVT.

The genes are TRBV11-2 and TRBJ2-3. The germline V gene encodes CDR1 SGHAT and CDR2 FQNNGV. This CDR3 has 14 residues. CDR3: CASSSGATVDTQYF.

The chain is built from TRBV29-1 and TRBJ2-3; the TCRdb D gene call, TRBD2, has no DNA to confirm it. The CDR3 is made up of 17 amino acids. From germline, CDR1 is SQVTM and CDR2 ANQGSEA. CDR3: CSVERTSGGFSTATQYF.

V gene TRBV4-1 combines with J gene TRBJ2-6. The germline V gene encodes CDR1 MGHRA and CDR2 YSYEKL. The CDR3 runs to 18 residues. The CDR3 sequence: CASSQVLLGSSGANVLTF.

CDR3 amino acids: CASSETGVNTGYTF. The rearrangement joins TRBV2 to TRBJ1-2; there is no DNA to check the TCRdb D call of TRBD1. The CDR3 contains 14 residues. Germline-derived CDR1 and CDR2 are SNHLY and FYNNEI.

The chain links TRBV28 to TRBJ2-1; TCRdb calls TRBD2, which cannot be checked without DNA. This CDR3 is built from 17 residues. Germline CDR1 MDHEN, CDR2 SYDVKM. The CDR3 loop reads CASSLILAVRRDNEQFF.

This chain links TRBV5-6 with TRBJ2-2; TCRdb outputs TRBD1, but without DNA this stays unchecked. The CDR3 contains 13 residues. Germline values: CDR1 SGHDT, CDR2 YYEEEE. The CDR3 loop is CASTQGNTGELFF.

The CDR3 sequence is CASSLFSSVDTEAFF. The rearrangement uses TRBV5-1 and TRBJ1-1. The CDR3 runs 15 residues. Germline V CDR1 and CDR2: SGHRS, YFSETQ.

V is TRBV29-1 and J is TRBJ2-5; the TRBD2 assignment by TCRdb is unverifiable without DNA. Germline CDR1 is SQVTM and CDR2 is ANQGSEA. This CDR3 is 15 amino acids long. The CDR3: CSVAIAGDNQETQYF.

The J gene is TRBJ2-1, the V gene TRBV7-6; TCRdb's D call of TRBD2 is untestable without DNA. The germline V gene encodes CDR1 SGHVS and CDR2 FNYEAQ. The length of the CDR3 is 18 residues. CDR3 sequence reads: CASSSIPRVAGVENEQFF.

The chain is built from TRBV2 and TRBJ1-6; the D call of TRBD1 rests on TCRdb alone, since no DNA is present to check it. CDR1 is SNHLY and CDR2 is FYNNEI in the germline V gene. This CDR3 is 14 amino acids long. The CDR3 reads CASSQTGLNSPLHF.